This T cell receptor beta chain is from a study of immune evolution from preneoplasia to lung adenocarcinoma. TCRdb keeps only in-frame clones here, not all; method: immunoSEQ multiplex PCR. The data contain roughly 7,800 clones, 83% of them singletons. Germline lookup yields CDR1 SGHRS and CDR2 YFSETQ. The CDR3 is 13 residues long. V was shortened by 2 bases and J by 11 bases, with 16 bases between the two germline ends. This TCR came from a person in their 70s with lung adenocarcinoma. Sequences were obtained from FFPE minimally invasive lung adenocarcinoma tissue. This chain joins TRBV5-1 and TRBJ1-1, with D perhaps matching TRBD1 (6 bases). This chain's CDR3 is CASSFERTERAFF. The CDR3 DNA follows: TGCGCCAGCAGCTTCGAGAGGACAGAGAGGGCTTTCTTT.